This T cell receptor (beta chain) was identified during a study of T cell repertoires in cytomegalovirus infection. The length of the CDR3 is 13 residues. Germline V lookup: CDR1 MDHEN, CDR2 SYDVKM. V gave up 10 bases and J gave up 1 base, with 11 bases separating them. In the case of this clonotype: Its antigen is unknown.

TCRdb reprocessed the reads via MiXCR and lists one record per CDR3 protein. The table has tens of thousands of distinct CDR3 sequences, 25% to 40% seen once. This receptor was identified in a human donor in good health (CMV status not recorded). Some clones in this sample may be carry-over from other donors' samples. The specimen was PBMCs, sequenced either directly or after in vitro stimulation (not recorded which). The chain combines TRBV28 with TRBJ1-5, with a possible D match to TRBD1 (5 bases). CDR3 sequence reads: CATQWGSNQPQHF. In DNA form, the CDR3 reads TGTGCCACCCAATGGGGGAGCAATCAGCCCCAGCATTTT.